The 21 T cell receptor beta chains below all came from one sample that was sequenced in a study of response to subunit inactivated influenza vaccine. MiXCR, applied by TCRdb to the RT-PCR reads, yields one record per CDR3 protein. The repertoire includes 800,000 or so distinct CDR3 sequences, 21% of them detected once, and about a tenth sits in the top ten. Source: PBMCs from blood, taken 4 to 6 days after vaccination. The receptor source for this set is a man aged 45-60 years who received an inactivated influenza vaccine.

This clonotype was found a few times. The chain recombines TRBV5-1 with TRBJ2-1, with 10 nucleotides matching TRBD2. The germline gives CDR1 SGHRS, CDR2 YFSETQ. This CDR3 comprises 17 residues. J was trimmed by 9 bases and V by 6 bases; bases with no gene match: 18. CDR3 bases: TGCGCCAGCAAAGTCGGACTAGCGGTCTCCGTAAATCCTGAGCAGTTCTTC. Its protein is CASKVGLAVSVNPEQFF.

This rearrangement joins TRBV27 to TRBJ2-6; 8 nucleotides align to TRBD1. CDR1 and CDR2 (germline): MNHEY, SMNVEV (reference sequence). V trimming: 9 bases; J trimming: 1 base; junction bases outside the gene matches: 8. The CDR3 runs 16 residues. CDR3 protein: CASRDRGPSGANVLTF. The CDR3 DNA reads as TGTGCCAGTCGAGACAGGGGCCCGTCTGGGGCCAACGTCCTGACTTTC.

This chain connects TRBV20-1 to TRBJ2-1; TRBD2 matches 9 bases. CDR1 is DFQATT, CDR2 SNEGSKA, per germline (reference sequence). The CDR3 is 15 amino acids. Trimming removed 6 bases from V and 7 bases from J; junction bases left unmatched: 13. The CDR3, as DNA: TGCAGTGCAAGCGTGGCGGGGGGGCCATATAATGAGCAGTTCTTC. This translates into CSASVAGGPYNEQFF.

This clonotype was found a few times. The rearrangement links TRBV7-9 to TRBJ2-7; no firm D call. Germline CDR1 is SEHNR and CDR2 is FQNEAQ (reference sequence). The length of the CDR3 is 12 residues. Trimming removed 4 bases from V and 6 bases from J, with 10 bases in between. Here the CDR3 reads CASSSAAFEQYF. The CDR3, as DNA: TGTGCCAGCAGCTCGGCAGCGTTCGAGCAGTACTTC.

The chain uses TRBV24-1 and TRBJ2-5; D not certain. Germline V CDR1 and CDR2: KGHDR, SFDVKD. Trimming shortened V by 4 bases and J by 4 bases, and 6 bases separated the two germline ends. CDR3 length: 12 amino acids. CDR3 sequence reads: CATSDAGETQYF. The CDR3 DNA sequence: TGTGCCACCAGTGACGCCGGAGAGACCCAGTACTTC.

This clonotype was counted a few times. The rearrangement joins TRBV20-1 to TRBJ1-3; tentative D call: TRBD1 (5 bases). The V and J ends lost 5 bases and 2 bases respectively, with 7 bases between them. Looked up from germline, CDR1 is DFQATT and CDR2 is SNEGSKA (reference sequence). The CDR3 is 12 amino acids. CDR3 sequence (DNA): TGCAGTGCTGCAGGGACTGGAAACACCATATATTTT. This translates into CSAAGTGNTIYF.

This chain links TRBV7-9 with TRBJ2-5; no firm D call. Germline CDR1 is SEHNR and CDR2 is FQNEAQ (reference sequence). There are 15 residues in the CDR3. The V end lost 0 bases, the J end lost 1 base, and 9 bases lay between the germline ends. CDR3 nucleotides: TGTGCCAGCAGCTTAGCGTGGAGCGCCCAAGAGACCCAGTACTTC. Translated, it gives CASSLAWSAQETQYF.

The chain recombines TRBV5-6 with TRBJ1-1, with D possibly matching TRBD1 (6 bases). The length of the CDR3 is 15 residues. Germline V gene sequence: CDR1 SGHDT, CDR2 YYEEEE. Trimming took 4 bases from V and 0 from J, leaving 13 bases between them. The chain's CDR3 is CASSLLRTVNTEAFF. CDR3 DNA: TGTGCCAGCAGCCTACTTAGGACAGTGAACACTGAAGCTTTCTTT.

This chain joins TRBV5-1 and TRBJ2-7, with D unclear. Germline CDR1 reads SGHRS; CDR2 reads YFSETQ. V lost 0 bases and J lost 4, with 11 bases in between. This CDR3 contains 14 residues. The CDR3 nucleotides read TGCGCCAGCAGCTTGGCCTCAGACTCATACGAGCAGTACTTC. It yields the protein CASSLASDSYEQYF.

This clonotype appeared many times. The chain links TRBV7-9 to TRBJ2-7; D is undetermined. The CDR3 spans 12 residues. V was cut by 5 bases and J by 5 bases, with 10 bases left in between. In germline, CDR1 is SEHNR, CDR2 FQNEAQ (reference sequence). The CDR3 bases are TGTGCCAGCAGCCCCGTTGGAAACGAGCAGTACTTC. Protein product: CASSPVGNEQYF.

The J gene is TRBJ1-1, the V gene TRBV4-3; D unresolved. The CDR3 sequence is 16 residues long. Trimming took 4 bases from V and 3 from J, leaving 18 bases between them. Per the germline V gene, CDR1 is LGHNA and CDR2 is YSLEER. The CDR3 bases are TGCGCCAGCAGCCGACACCTGTCTTACGGGGACACTGAAGCTTTCTTT. This codes for CASSRHLSYGDTEAFF.

This clonotype was recorded at least ten times. The chain is built from TRBV12-3 or TRBV12-4 and TRBJ1-1, with D uncertain. V shed 2 bases and J shed 4 bases, with 5 bases lying between them. This CDR3 comprises 12 residues. The CDR3 DNA reads as TGTGCCAGCAGTTTAAGAGCCACTGAAGCTTTCTTT. This sequence encodes CASSLRATEAFF.

This clonotype showed up just a few times. V and J are TRBV5-5 and TRBJ2-3; 10 bases are a match to TRBD1. V dropped 6 bases and J dropped 3; count of bases not matched to a gene: 10. CDR3 length equals 16 residues. In germline, CDR1 is SGHKS, CDR2 YYEKEE (reference sequence). The DNA for the CDR3 is TGTGCCAGCACCCCCCTGACAGGGGGCGGTACAGATACGCAGTATTTT. Translated: CASTPLTGGGTDTQYF. The full variable domain, in which reference TRBV5-5 and TRBJ2-3 provide the parts outside the CDR3, is DAGVTQSPTHLIKTRGQQVTLRCSPISGHKSVSWYQQVLGQGPQFIFQYYEKEERGRGNFPDRFSARQFPNYSSELNVNALLLGDSALYLCASTPLTGGGTDTQYFGPGTRLTVL.

This clonotype was observed a handful of times. This chain uses TRBV20-1 with TRBJ2-3, with D perhaps matching TRBD2 (5 bases). Trimming took off 3 bases at V and 0 bases at J, with 13 bases between the two ends. The CDR3 length is 15 residues. Germline V gives CDR1 DFQATT, CDR2 SNEGSKA (reference sequence). CDR3 coding DNA: TGCAGTGCTAGTGGGTCCACGGGGAGCACAGATACGCAGTATTTT. It specifies CSASGSTGSTDTQYF.

V is TRBV29-1 and J is TRBJ2-3; tentatively, D is TRBD2 (5 bases). Trimming shortened V by 7 bases and J by 0 bases, and 23 bases separated the two germline ends. CDR3 length: 17 amino acids. The V gene's germline CDR1 is SQVTM and CDR2 ANQGSEA. The CDR3 nucleotides are TGCAGCGCCATCATGAAACCGGGGAAGATAAGCACAGATACGCAGTATTTT. Translating gives CSAIMKPGKISTDTQYF.

The chain joins TRBV20-1 to TRBJ2-7; D may be TRBD2 (6 bases). Germline V lookup: CDR1 DFQATT, CDR2 SNEGSKA (reference sequence). The V and J ends lost 3 bases and 5 bases respectively, with 11 bases between them. The CDR3 spans 12 residues. The CDR3 DNA reads TGCAGTGCTAGGAGGGAGGTCCACGAGCAGTACTTC. It encodes CSARREVHEQYF.

The chain employs TRBV29-1 and TRBJ1-1; unclear D gene. Trimming took off 7 bases at V and 1 base at J, with 10 bases between the two ends. The CDR3 contains 12 residues. Germline V gene lookup returns CDR1 SQVTM and CDR2 ANQGSEA. The CDR3 coding sequence is TGCAGCGGCCTATTCTCGAACACTGAAGCTTTCTTT. Residues: CSGLFSNTEAFF.

J is TRBJ2-3 and V is TRBV20-1, with no clear D. Germline-derived CDR1 and CDR2 are DFQATT and SNEGSKA (reference sequence). V shed 3 bases and J shed 0 bases, with 7 bases lying between them. This CDR3 is 13 amino acids long. The CDR3 DNA is TGCAGTGCTAGTCTGCCCAGCACAGATACGCAGTATTTT. Its translation: CSASLPSTDTQYF.

Only a few counts were recorded for this clonotype. This sequence joins TRBV7-2 and TRBJ2-2; D perhaps matches TRBD1 (6 bases). Germline-derived CDR1 and CDR2 are SGHTA and FQGNSA. This CDR3 is built from 15 residues. V was shortened by 1 base and J by 4 bases, with 10 bases between the two germline ends. The CDR3 nucleotides are TGTGCCAGCAGCTTAGTTCAGGGGATCACCGGGGAGCTGTTTTTT. It specifies CASSLVQGITGELFF.

The chain carries TRBV20-1 and TRBJ1-6; 10 bases match TRBD1. CDR1 and CDR2 from the germline V gene are DFQATT and SNEGSKA (reference sequence). Germline trimming cut 6 bases from V and 14 bases from J; bases unmatched to any gene: 13. The length of the CDR3 is 14 residues. The CDR3 bases are TGCAGTGCGAATACCGGGACAGGGGTTAGAACCCTCCACTTT. Translation: CSANTGTGVRTLHF.

The genes are TRBV11-2 and TRBJ2-1; 8 bases align to TRBD2. The CDR3 extends over 16 amino acids. The ends lost 3 bases at V and 4 bases at J; junction bases unmatched: 8. CDR1 and CDR2 (germline): SGHAT, FQNNGV. CDR3: CASSFVPGLGYNEQFF. In nucleotides, the CDR3 is TGTGCCAGCAGCTTTGTGCCGGGACTAGGTTACAATGAGCAGTTCTTC.